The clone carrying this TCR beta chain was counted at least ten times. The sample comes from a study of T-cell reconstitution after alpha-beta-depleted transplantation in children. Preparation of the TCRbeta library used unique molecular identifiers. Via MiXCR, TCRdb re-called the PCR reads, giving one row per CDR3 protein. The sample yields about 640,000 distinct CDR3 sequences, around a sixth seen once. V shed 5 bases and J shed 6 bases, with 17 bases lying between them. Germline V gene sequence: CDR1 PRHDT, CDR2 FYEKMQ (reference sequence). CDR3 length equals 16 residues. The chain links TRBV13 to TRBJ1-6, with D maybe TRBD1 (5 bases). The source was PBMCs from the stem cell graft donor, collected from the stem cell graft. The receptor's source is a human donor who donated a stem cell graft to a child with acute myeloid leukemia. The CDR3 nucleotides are TGTGCCAGCAGCCCCGCCGGGACGGGTCTTAATTCACCCCTCCACTTT. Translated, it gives CASSPAGTGLNSPLHF.